A selection of T cell receptor beta chains follows, all from one sample in a study of blood T cell repertoires in COVID-19. Using immunoSEQ multiplex PCR, the repertoire was profiled, and TCRdb retains in-frame clones only, with some absent. Of almost 95,000 clones listed, around 81% are singletons. The sequenced sample consisted of peripheral blood. The receptors here all came from a man between 60 and 75 years old with acute or convalescent COVID-19. Both conserved end residues are part of each CDR3. A D gene is named only where the DNA matches it firmly. Not every row has a clone size; where given, it reads once, few, many or a size class.

>NA|NA|TRBJ1-5|TRBV27
TGTGCCAGCAGTTTATTAGGGGGAAACCAGCCCCAGCATTTT
CASSLLGGNQPQHF
>NA|TRBD1|TRBJ1-2|TRBV9
TGTGCCAGCAGCGGGACAGGGCCCAACTATGGCTACACCTTC
CASSGTGPNYGYTF
>NA|TRBD1|TRBJ1-1|TRBV30
TGTGCCTGGACAAGGGGGCCGCGGACTGAAGCTTTCTTT
CAWTRGPRTEAFF
>NA|TRBD1|TRBJ2-3|TRBV5-6
TGTGCCAGCAGCCCGGCCGGACAGGGGCTGTATACGCAGTATTTT
CASSPAGQGLYTQYF
>NA|TRBD2|TRBJ2-1|TRBV4-3
TGCGCCAGCAGCCAACCTAGCGGGGGCTACAATGAGCAGTTCTTC
CASSQPSGGYNEQFF
>once|NA|TRBJ2-7|TRBV30
TGTGCCTGGAGGGAAAGGGGGACACCATACTACGAGCAGTACTTC
CAWRERGTPYYEQYF
>NA|NA|TRBJ1-1|TRBV13
TGTGCCAGCAGCCTTACAGGGCTGAACACTGAAGCTTTCTTT
CASSLTGLNTEAFF
>NA|NA|TRBJ1-1|TRBV2
TGTGCCAGCTGCGGGGTTGGGACTGAAGCTTTCTTT
CASCGVGTEAFF
>once|NA|TRBJ1-1|TRBV30
TGTGCCTGGAGAGAGGACACGAACACTGAAGCTTTCTTT
CAWREDTNTEAFF
>NA|NA|TRBJ2-7|TRBV4-1
TGCGCCAGCAGCCCGTCTCTATCGAGGAACGAGCAGTACTTC
CASSPSLSRNEQYF
>NA|TRBD1|TRBJ1-3|TRBV6-2/TRBV6-3
TGTGCCAGCAGCCGGACAGGGTATGGAAACACCATATATTTT
CASSRTGYGNTIYF
>NA|NA|TRBJ1-1|TRBV27
TGTGCCAGCAGTTTAGAAAGGGGCAGGACTGAAGCTTTCTTT
CASSLERGRTEAFF
>NA|NA|TRBJ2-5|TRBV19
TGTGCCAGTAGTGTACAGGGTGGAGAGACCCAGTACTTC
CASSVQGGETQYF
>NA|NA|TRBJ2-7|TRBV13
TGTGCCAGCAGCCCACCACAGGGCTACGAGCAGTACTTC
CASSPPQGYEQYF